The entry that follows covers one TCR beta chain sequence. Its antigen remains unidentified. It was with 60 Vbeta and 13 Jbeta primers that the PCR ran. Measured with immunoSEQ multiplex PCR; TCRdb has only the in-frame clones, and not every one. Of about 210,000 clones in the sample, 78% were seen once. This sample is part of a study of cytomegalovirus exposure and HLA in healthy donors. Regarding the study as a whole: Reported results showed that the classifier diagnosed cytomegalovirus status with high specificity and sensitivity. Donors belonging to an Asian-associated ancestry cluster reportedly showed fewer N-insertions in productive TCRs than the approximately 680-donor mean, according to what a later analysis found. Most sequenced TCRs were rare (though some public TCRs occurred in many donors).

The CDR3 extends over 12 amino acids. CDR1 is SGHVS, CDR2 FNYEAQ, per germline. Trimming shortened V by 5 bases and J by 0 bases, and 4 bases separated the two germline ends. Sample: PBMCs. The clonotype comes from a boy aged 5-17 years in good health and CMV-seronegative. This chain connects TRBV7-6 to TRBJ2-5; D call uncertain. CDR3 DNA sequence: TGTGCCAGCAGCCCTCACCAAGAGACCCAGTACTTC. Protein sequence: CASSPHQETQYF.